Following are 21 T cell receptor beta chains from one sample sequenced in a study of T-cell memory formation after mild COVID-19. TCRdb reprocessed the 5' RACE reads via MiXCR and lists one record per CDR3 protein. The table shows 250,000 to 300,000 distinct CDR3 sequences, with 15% to 20% occurring only once. Sequencing used PBMCs or a T cell subset sorted from them (not recorded which). Receptors were obtained from a man younger than 35 who had mild COVID-19 (a few samples of this study predate the infection). Cell type and time point are not known.

This clonotype has a count of ten or more. The chain is built from TRBV4-1 and TRBJ2-7, with D perhaps assigned TRBD1 or TRBD2 (5 bases each). Germline assignment: CDR1 MGHRA and CDR2 YSYEKL. There are 17 residues in the CDR3. The germline V and J ends were trimmed by 4 bases and 7 bases, with 26 bases remaining between them. This CDR3 is CASSPNPGTKISGEQYF. In DNA form, the CDR3 reads TGCGCCAGCAGCCCCAATCCCGGGACGAAGATCTCGGGTGAGCAGTACTTC.

This clonotype has just a few counts. The rearrangement uses TRBV7-2 and TRBJ2-3, with a weak D call TRBD1 (6 bases). Trimming took off 7 bases at V and 4 bases at J, with 21 bases between the two ends. The CDR3 sequence is 16 residues long. Germline V gives CDR1 SGHTA, CDR2 FQGNSA. CDR3 amino acids: CASTIGQGSFADTQYF. As DNA, the CDR3 is TGTGCCAGCACCATAGGGCAGGGGAGTTTTGCAGATACGCAGTATTTT.

This clonotype came up a few times. This sequence joins TRBV29-1 and TRBJ2-3; TRBD1 aligns across 7 bases. Looked up from germline, CDR1 is SQVTM and CDR2 is ANQGSEA. The ends lost 3 bases at V and 2 bases at J; junction bases unmatched: 2. The CDR3 is 13 amino acids. The CDR3 region is CSVEGTDTDTQYF. CDR3 nucleotides: TGCAGCGTTGAGGGGACAGACACAGATACGCAGTATTTT.

The chain is built from TRBV12-3 or TRBV12-4 and TRBJ2-1, with D uncertain. The CDR3 loop spans 14 amino acids. Deletions cut 5 bases from V and 2 bases from J, with 10 bases between. The CDR3 spells CASSPPAAYNEQFF. The CDR3 DNA sequence: TGTGCCAGCAGTCCACCAGCTGCCTACAATGAGCAGTTCTTC.

The rearrangement uses TRBV7-2 and TRBJ1-2, with unresolved D. Trimming stripped 3 bases from V and 5 bases from J, with 4 bases between. CDR3 length: 11 residues. Germline CDR1 is SGHTA and CDR2 is FQGNSA. CDR3 in DNA: TGTGCCAGCAGCTTCCAGTATGGCTACACCTTC. This gives the protein CASSFQYGYTF.

This clonotype turned up a few times. The chain joins TRBV4-3 to TRBJ1-2, with D perhaps matching TRBD1 (5 bases). The V gene's germline CDR1 is LGHNA and CDR2 YSLEER. Trimming removed 1 base at V and 3 bases at J, with 15 bases between. The CDR3 is 16 residues long. The CDR3 reads CASSQGGREGYYGYTF. CDR3 DNA sequence: TGCGCCAGCAGCCAAGGTGGCAGGGAGGGTTACTATGGCTACACCTTC.

V usage is TRBV12-3 or TRBV12-4 and J usage is TRBJ1-6; maybe TRBD1 (5 bases). V was cut by 4 bases and J by 0 bases, with 13 bases left in between. This CDR3 spans 17 amino acids. The CDR3 here is CASSWWDGSSYNSPLHF. CDR3 sequence (DNA): TGTGCCAGCAGTTGGTGGGACGGAAGCTCCTATAATTCACCCCTCCACTTT.

This chain uses TRBV12-3 or TRBV12-4 with TRBJ2-1, with D possibly being TRBD1 or TRBD2 (5 bases each). V was shortened by 7 bases and J by 8 bases, with 15 bases between the two germline ends. The CDR3 contains 13 residues. The CDR3: CASTLGDSYEQFF. The DNA for the CDR3 is TGTGCCAGCACCTTGGGGGATTCCTATGAGCAGTTCTTC.

This clonotype was seen a few times. The J gene is TRBJ2-2, the V gene TRBV7-6, with 10 positions matching TRBD1. The CDR3 contains 15 residues. Germline CDR1 is SGHVS and CDR2 is FNYEAQ. After removal of 2 bases from V and 5 bases from J, the junction contained 2 bases not matched to a gene. CDR3: CASSLRQGATGELFF. CDR3 nucleotide sequence: TGTGCCAGCAGCTTAAGACAGGGGGCGACCGGGGAGCTGTTTTTT. The variable domain in full, with the rest retrieved from reference TRBV7-6 and TRBJ2-2, is GAGVSQSPRYKVTKRGQDVALRCDPISGHVSLYWYRQALGQGPEFLTYFNYEAQQDKSGLPNDRFSAERPEGSISTLTIQRTEQRDSAMYRCASSLRQGATGELFFGEGSRLTVL.

This clonotype was counted a few times. The genes are TRBV10-3 and TRBJ1-2; D perhaps matches TRBD1 (6 bases). Trimming stripped 2 bases from V and 6 bases from J, with 13 bases between. This CDR3 has 14 amino acids. Germline CDR1 reads ENHRY; CDR2 reads SYGVKD. This CDR3 reads CAISEQRGLHGYTF. CDR3 DNA: TGTGCCATCAGTGAGCAACGGGGGCTACATGGCTACACCTTC.

V gene TRBV12-3 or TRBV12-4 combines with J gene TRBJ2-2; D unclear. This CDR3 has 15 residues. V lost 0 bases and J 4 bases, leaving 9 bases between the germline ends. The CDR3 DNA follows: TGTGCCAGCAGTTTAGCGTCCCTTGGCACCGGGGAGCTGTTTTTT. Encoded protein: CASSLASLGTGELFF.

This clonotype was counted between two and nine times. The chain couples TRBV20-1 to TRBJ1-5, with a possible D match to TRBD1 (5 bases). Trimming took off 0 bases at V and 5 bases at J, with 14 bases between the two ends. This CDR3 spans 15 amino acids. CDR1 is DFQATT and CDR2 is SNEGSKA in the germline V gene (reference sequence). The chain's CDR3 is CSARDQRGPYQPQHF. The CDR3 bases are TGCAGTGCTAGAGATCAAAGGGGCCCCTATCAGCCCCAGCATTTT.

This chain links TRBV28 with TRBJ1-2; 8 nucleotides align to TRBD1. The CDR3 length is 15 residues. Trimming removed 5 bases from V and 2 bases from J; junction bases left unmatched: 7. CDR1 is MDHEN, CDR2 SYDVKM, per germline. CDR3 protein: CASSPRQGWNYGYTF. CDR3 nucleotide sequence: TGTGCCAGCAGTCCAAGACAGGGGTGGAACTATGGCTACACCTTC.

The V call is TRBV6-2 or TRBV6-3, the J call TRBJ2-7; D not resolved. CDR1 is MNHEY and CDR2 is SVGEGT in the germline V gene. The CDR3 loop spans 13 amino acids. Trimming took off 3 bases at V and 6 bases at J, with 12 bases between the two ends. CDR3 loop: CASSYTSHREQYF. DNA of the CDR3: TGTGCCAGCAGTTATACGTCGCACCGCGAGCAGTACTTC.

This clonotype has more than one count but fewer than ten. The chain recombines TRBV20-1 with TRBJ2-7, with 7 positions matching TRBD2. CDR1 is DFQATT and CDR2 is SNEGSKA in the germline V gene (reference sequence). There are 13 residues in the CDR3. V shed 6 bases, J shed 1 base, and the junction held 6 bases outside the gene matches. In nucleotides, the CDR3 is TGCAGTGCCCAGCGGGGCGAGTCCTACGAGCAGTACTTC. This gives the protein CSAQRGESYEQYF.

The chain links TRBV7-9 to TRBJ2-2, with TRBD1 as a possible D gene (5 bases). CDR1 is SEHNR, CDR2 FQNEAQ, per germline (reference sequence). Between the trimmed V and J ends, which lost 5 bases and 3 bases, there was a span of 10 bases. The CDR3 extends over 14 amino acids. DNA of the CDR3: TGTGCCAGCAGCGAAACAGGTTACACCGGGGAGCTGTTTTTT. Its translation is CASSETGYTGELFF.

Only a few counts were recorded for this clonotype. The rearrangement uses TRBV6-6 and TRBJ2-1, with TRBD1 identical over 8 bases. Trimming at V came to 4 bases and at J to 4 bases, leaving 24 bases not matched to a gene. The CDR3 contains 21 residues. CDR1 MNHNY and CDR2 SVGAGI come from the germline V gene (reference sequence). The DNA of the CDR3 is TGTGCCAGCAGTTTTAATCCGGGACAGGAAAAACCCACGCCCGCATACAATGAGCAGTTCTTC. Translating it yields CASSFNPGQEKPTPAYNEQFF.

This clonotype was counted only a few times. The rearrangement uses TRBV29-1 and TRBJ2-2; 8 positions match TRBD2. Germline CDR1 SQVTM, CDR2 ANQGSEA. The CDR3 has 16 residues. The V segment lost 1 base and the J segment 5 bases; nucleotides outside the gene matches: 9. For the CDR3, the DNA is TGCAGCGTTGAAGGGGGCGCGGGAGGTTCAACCGGGGAGCTGTTTTTT. This sequence encodes CSVEGGAGGSTGELFF.

Only a few counts were recorded for this clonotype. The CDR3 protein is CASSEDRRISYEQYF. CDR3 nucleotides: TGCGCCAGCAGCGAGGACAGGCGGATCTCCTACGAGCAGTACTTC. This rearrangement joins TRBV5-1 to TRBJ2-7; 7 bases fit TRBD1. V was pared by 4 bases and J by 0 bases, with 7 bases of the junction left unmatched. The CDR3 sequence is 15 residues long. CDR1 SGHRS and CDR2 YFSETQ come from the germline V gene.

The chain combines TRBV25-1 with TRBJ1-1, with TRBD1 as a possible D gene (6 bases). The CDR3 is made up of 15 amino acids. Germline CDR1 is MGHDK and CDR2 is SYGVNS. Trimming took 3 bases from V and 3 from J, leaving 14 bases between them. CDR3 nucleotides: TGTGCCAGCAGTGATTCCGGAGGGGGAGACACTGAAGCTTTCTTT. This translates into CASSDSGGGDTEAFF. The full variable domain, its missing parts supplied by reference TRBV25-1 and TRBJ1-1, is EADIYQTPRYLVIGTGKKITLECSQTMGHDKMYWYQQDPGMELHLIHYSYGVNSTEKGDLSSESTVSRIRTEHFPLTLESARPSHTSQYLCASSDSGGGDTEAFFGQGTRLTVV.

The V call is TRBV12-3 or TRBV12-4, the J call TRBJ2-4, with D unclear. V was clipped by 3 bases and J by 0 bases, with 9 bases between them. CDR3 length: 15 amino acids. In nucleotides, the CDR3 is TGTGCCAGCAGTTTTATGGTTCTAGCCAAAAACATTCAGTACTTC. Translated, it gives CASSFMVLAKNIQYF.